This T cell receptor beta chain was recovered during a study of blood T cells in healthy people across ages. It was with a sample-barcoded 5' primer and a J-beta primer mix that a second PCR of roughly 7 to 12 cycles was run. A template-switch adaptor that had 12 random nucleotides put a tag on each cDNA molecule. TCRdb re-called the 5' RACE reads with MiXCR, one entry per CDR3 protein. The sample lists about a million distinct CDR3 sequences; 48% were seen once. Germline CDR1 ENHRY, CDR2 SYGVKD. The V end was cut by 6 bases, the J end by 2 bases, with 13 bases between. The CDR3 runs to 14 residues. This clonotype was picked up a small number of times.

This clonotype was sampled from a young man in good health. The sequencing sample was made of blood. The V call is TRBV10-3, the J call TRBJ1-2; D is uncertain. The CDR3 DNA reads TGTGCCATCAGCAAAAACACAGAGAACTATGGCTACACCTTC. This translates into CAISKNTENYGYTF.